This TCR beta chain was sequenced for a study of OX40 agonist ivuxolimab in advanced cancers. Study context: Clinicians treated patients with ivuxolimab, an agonistic anti-OX40 (CD134) antibody.

Assay used: immunoSEQ multiplex PCR; TCRdb lists only in-frame clones, some missing. The sample records tens of thousands of clones, about 94% being singletons. The junction had 14 bases not matched to a gene; V was cut back by 3 bases and J by 4 bases. The length of the CDR3 is 17 residues. Germline V lookup: CDR1 SGHVS, CDR2 FQNEAQ. The V and J genes are TRBV7-8 and TRBJ2-5; 7 nucleotides line up with TRBD2. The sequence was collected from an adult with an advanced solid tumor such as melanoma, head and neck, liver or kidney cancer. The starting material was CD4+ or CD8+ T cells sorted from blood, obtained in a trial of the OX40 agonist ivuxolimab. The CDR3 DNA is TGTGCCAGCAGCTTCGCAGTGGCGGGAGTTCTCCCAGAGACCCAGTACTTC. This encodes CASSFAVAGVLPETQYF.